The sequence of this T cell receptor (beta chain) was determined in a study of CD8 T cells in ankylosing spondylitis. Study findings and constraints: Peripheral blood samples showed relatively rare disease-linked clones, and these clones were CD8+. There was reportedly significant enrichment of clones that were disease-linked in matched ankylosing spondylitis synovial fluid. Characteristic, it appeared, of ankylosing spondylitis blood was a TCR beta motif of fewer than 10 highly homologous variants.

TCRdb re-called the 5' RACE reads with MiXCR, one entry per CDR3 protein. The sample comprises around 480,000 distinct CDR3 sequences, roughly a sixth of which are singletons, and 0.85% to 1.3% rests with the top ten. To note about this clonotype: Its cognate antigen is unknown.

Per the germline V gene, CDR1 is SGHTA and CDR2 is FQGNSA. CDR3 size: 15 residues. With 5 bases clipped from V and 3 bases from J, the junction kept 7 bases outside the gene matches. The rearrangement joins TRBV7-2 to TRBJ2-7; TRBD2 matches at 10 bases. The sequence came from a male donor with ankylosing spondylitis. Sequencing was carried out using blood, either unsorted or a sorted T cell fraction (not recorded which). The CDR3 loop reads CASSQARTSGYEQYF. CDR3 DNA sequence: TGTGCCAGCAGCCAAGCCCGGACTAGCGGCTACGAGCAGTACTTC.